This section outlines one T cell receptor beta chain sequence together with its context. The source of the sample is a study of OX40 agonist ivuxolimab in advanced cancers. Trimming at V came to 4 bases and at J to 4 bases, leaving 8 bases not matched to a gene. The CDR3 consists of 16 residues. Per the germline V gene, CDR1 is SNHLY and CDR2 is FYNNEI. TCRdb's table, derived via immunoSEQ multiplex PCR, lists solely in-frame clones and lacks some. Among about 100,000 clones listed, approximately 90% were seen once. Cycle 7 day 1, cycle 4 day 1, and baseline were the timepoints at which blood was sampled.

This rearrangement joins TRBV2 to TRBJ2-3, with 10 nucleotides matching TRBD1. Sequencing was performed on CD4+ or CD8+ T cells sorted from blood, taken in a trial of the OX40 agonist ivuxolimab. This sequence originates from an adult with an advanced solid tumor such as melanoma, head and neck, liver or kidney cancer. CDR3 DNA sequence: TGTGCCAGCAGTGGGAGACAGGGGGCGAGGTCAGATACGCAGTATTTT. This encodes CASSGRQGARSDTQYF.